Shown below are 28 T cell receptor beta chains from a single sample sequenced in a study of Ad26.COV2.S vaccination and SARS-CoV-2 variants. TCRdb keeps only in-frame clones here, not all; method: immunoSEQ multiplex PCR. Of about 350,000 clones in the sample, about 91% were seen once. The sample consisted of peripheral blood, taken after recovery from COVID-19. The receptors derive from a human donor who had recovered from COVID-19.

The chain combines TRBV19 with TRBJ1-2; D possibly corresponds to TRBD1 (5 bases). V lost 0 bases, J lost 0 bases, and 14 bases lay in between. Germline CDR1 LNHDA, CDR2 SQIVND (reference sequence). There are 17 residues in the CDR3. CDR3 protein: CASSIEGLRAANYGYTF. CDR3 bases: TGTGCCAGTAGTATAGAGGGACTCCGCGCCGCTAACTATGGCTACACCTTC.

The rearrangement uses TRBV18 and TRBJ1-4; D perhaps matches TRBD1 (6 bases). Germline V CDR1 and CDR2: KGHSH, LQKENI. Trimming pared 2 bases from V and 4 bases from J, leaving 11 bases between. The CDR3 spans 15 residues. The CDR3 region has the DNA TGTGCCAGCTCACCAAGAACAGGGAGTAATGAAAAACTGTTTTTT. Protein: CASSPRTGSNEKLFF.

This clone was observed a few times. The rearrangement uses TRBV12-3 or TRBV12-4 and TRBJ2-7; weak D call: TRBD2 (6 bases). V lost 6 bases and J 4 bases, leaving 10 bases between the germline ends. The CDR3 length is 12 residues. DNA for the CDR3: TGTGCCAGCAGCCGGAGGGTTTACGAGCAGTACTTC. Residues: CASSRRVYEQYF.

The chain employs TRBV6-2 or TRBV6-3 and TRBJ1-1, with D tentatively TRBD1 (6 bases). The CDR3 is made up of 19 amino acids. The V gene lost 0 bases and the J gene lost 1 base, with 21 bases spanning the gap. The germline CDR1 and CDR2 sequences are MNHEY and SVGEGT. CDR3 sequence (DNA): TGTGCCAGCAGTTACTCGACGATCAAAAGGGACAACCCGAACACTGAAGCTTTCTTT. It specifies CASSYSTIKRDNPNTEAFF.

The chain uses TRBV27 and TRBJ2-7; D not resolved. The germline CDR1 and CDR2 sequences are MNHEY and SMNVEV (reference sequence). The V gene lost 2 bases and the J gene lost 4 bases, with 9 bases spanning the gap. The CDR3 runs to 13 residues. The CDR3 DNA sequence: TGTGCCAGCAGTTTAGTGGACCATTACGAGCAGTACTTC. Its protein product is CASSLVDHYEQYF.

The J gene is TRBJ2-2, the V gene TRBV12-5; D perhaps matches TRBD2 (7 bases). The CDR3 has 18 residues. Germline-derived CDR1 and CDR2 are LGHNT and FRNRAP. Trimming took 2 bases from V and 4 from J, leaving 20 bases between them. CDR3 sequence reads: CASGLRALGGAVTGELFF. Here the CDR3 DNA reads TGTGCTAGTGGTTTGCGAGCTCTAGGGGGGGCGGTCACCGGGGAGCTGTTTTTT.

The chain links TRBV6-1 to TRBJ1-4; D ambiguous. The CDR3 length is 15 residues. V was clipped by 5 bases and J by 0 bases, with 10 bases between them. Germline V gives CDR1 MNHNS, CDR2 SASEGT. The CDR3 region is CASSSPGATNEKLFF. In nucleotides, the CDR3 is TGTGCCAGCAGTTCCCCTGGAGCAACTAATGAAAAACTGTTTTTT.

The rearrangement links TRBV5-4 to TRBJ1-6, with 9 bases identical to TRBD1. Per germline, CDR1 SGHNT and CDR2 YYREEE (reference sequence). This CDR3 is 16 amino acids long. The J segment lost 7 bases and the V segment lost 2 bases, leaving 7 bases of the junction unmatched. The CDR3 sequence: CASSFTGGGLNSPLHF. CDR3 DNA sequence: TGTGCCAGCAGCTTTACAGGGGGCGGGCTAAATTCACCCCTCCACTTT. Full variable domain (missing parts from reference TRBV5-4 and TRBJ1-6): ETGVTQSPTHLIKTRGQQVTLRCSSQSGHNTVSWYQQALGQGPQFIFQYYREEENGRGNFPPRFSGLQFPNYSSELNVNALELDDSALYLCASSFTGGGLNSPLHFGNGTRLTVT.

The rearrangement links TRBV5-1 to TRBJ1-1; possible D gene TRBD1, 6 bases. CDR1 and CDR2 (germline): SGHRS, YFSETQ. Trimming took 2 bases from V and 3 from J, leaving 14 bases between them. This CDR3 spans 15 amino acids. The chain's CDR3 is CASSFMDKGDTEAFF. The CDR3 DNA reads TGCGCCAGCAGCTTTATGGATAAGGGGGACACTGAAGCTTTCTTT.

This chain links TRBV9 with TRBJ2-2; TRBD2 agrees at 9 bases. The CDR3 is 16 residues long. Germline V gene data show CDR1 as SGDLS and CDR2 as YYNGEE. The trim removed 0 bases at V and 4 bases at J, leaving 4 bases unmatched. The CDR3 nucleotides are TGTGCCAGCAGCGTAGCTCCAGCGGGGGGCACCGGGGAGCTGTTTTTT. This sequence encodes CASSVAPAGGTGELFF.

The chain has TRBV20-1 and TRBJ2-5; TRBD2 aligns across 9 bases. Germline V gene lookup returns CDR1 DFQATT and CDR2 SNEGSKA (reference sequence). V was pared by 3 bases and J by 7 bases, with 15 bases of the junction left unmatched. This CDR3 has 16 residues. In DNA form, the CDR3 reads TGCAGTGCTAGTTTGAGCGGGGGGCCGCTCGGATGGACCCAGTACTTC. It specifies CSASLSGGPLGWTQYF.

This CDR3 is CASSGTAYEQYF. DNA of the CDR3: TGTGCCAGCAGTGGGACAGCGTACGAGCAGTACTTC. The rearrangement joins TRBV12-3 or TRBV12-4 to TRBJ2-7; 7 bases map to TRBD1. The V and J ends lost 5 bases and 4 bases, in that order; junction bases with no gene match: 2. The CDR3 contains 12 residues.

This sequence joins TRBV5-5 and TRBJ2-7; D may be TRBD1 (5 bases). CDR1 and CDR2 (germline): SGHKS, YYEKEE (reference sequence). The CDR3 sequence is 14 residues long. Trimming stripped 0 bases from V and 2 bases from J, with 9 bases between. The CDR3 DNA reads TGTGCCAGCAGCTTGGGTGCCAGGGCCTACGAGCAGTACTTC. Protein product: CASSLGARAYEQYF.

This CDR3 reads CASNSPPGELFF. The CDR3 DNA follows: TGTGCCAGCAACTCCCCCCCCGGGGAGCTGTTTTTT. This chain links TRBV25-1 with TRBJ2-2; D is unresolved. V was trimmed by 7 bases and J by 6 bases, leaving 9 bases between them. The CDR3 contains 12 residues. Germline V CDR1 and CDR2: MGHDK, SYGVNS.

The genes are TRBV4-1 and TRBJ2-7; 15 bases are shared with TRBD2. The ends lost 1 base at V and 2 bases at J; junction bases unmatched: 6. CDR1 MGHRA and CDR2 YSYEKL come from the germline V gene. CDR3 length equals 18 residues. CDR3 protein: CASSQAGTSGGKTYEQYF. The CDR3 DNA is TGCGCCAGCAGCCAAGCCGGGACTAGCGGGGGGAAGACCTACGAGCAGTACTTC.

The chain employs TRBV19 and TRBJ2-1; D unresolved. Trimming left V 3 bases short and J 9 bases short, with 9 bases between. The CDR3 extends over 12 amino acids. Per germline, CDR1 LNHDA and CDR2 SQIVND (reference sequence). CDR3 sequence (DNA): TGTGCCAGTAGTATTAAGAGGAGTGAGCAGTTCTTC. Encoded protein: CASSIKRSEQFF.

The chain combines TRBV7-9 with TRBJ2-5, with 10 bases fitting TRBD2. This CDR3 comprises 15 residues. V lost 1 base and J lost 4; bases outside the gene matches: 3. The germline gives CDR1 SEHNR, CDR2 FQNEAQ (reference sequence). As DNA, the CDR3 is TGTGCCAGCAGCTTAGGACTAGCGGGCGGAGAGACCCAGTACTTC. Its translation is CASSLGLAGGETQYF.

The chain joins TRBV13 to TRBJ1-4; 7 positions match TRBD1. V gave up 4 bases and J gave up 5 bases; unmatched junction bases: 10. Germline values: CDR1 PRHDT, CDR2 FYEKMQ (reference sequence). The CDR3 length is 16 residues. CDR3 bases: TGTGCCAGCAGCTCTCCGTCGACAGGGACAAATGAAAAACTGTTTTTT. It codes for CASSSPSTGTNEKLFF.

V and J are TRBV24-1 and TRBJ2-7, with 9 bases identical to TRBD1. V was clipped by 3 bases and J by 9 bases; unmatched bases: 11. This CDR3 is 15 amino acids long. Germline V lookup: CDR1 KGHDR, CDR2 SFDVKD. The CDR3 sequence: CATSDVNDRGNRQYF. The CDR3 bases are TGTGCCACCAGTGATGTTAATGACAGGGGGAACAGGCAGTACTTC.

The genes are TRBV6-5 and TRBJ1-4; no reliable D call. Germline V gene data show CDR1 as MNHEY and CDR2 as SVGAGI. The V gene lost 6 bases and the J gene lost 4 bases, with 12 bases spanning the gap. CDR3 length: 14 residues. CDR3 sequence reads: CASSQYGVNEKLFF. CDR3 nucleotides: TGTGCCAGCAGCCAATACGGGGTTAATGAAAAACTGTTTTTT.

The chain is built from TRBV25-1 and TRBJ1-2; tentative D call: TRBD1 (5 bases). Germline assignment: CDR1 MGHDK and CDR2 SYGVNS. The CDR3 spans 13 residues. The ends were cut back, 5 bases at V and 4 bases at J, with 11 bases in the middle. Here the CDR3 DNA reads TGTGCCAGCAGTCATCCGGGACTCTATGGCTACACCTTC. It codes for CASSHPGLYGYTF.

This chain links TRBV6-4 with TRBJ1-2; no firm D call. Trimming shortened V by 5 bases and J by 8 bases, and 12 bases separated the two germline ends. The CDR3 length is 12 residues. Germline V gene lookup returns CDR1 MRHNA and CDR2 SNTAGT. The CDR3 nucleotides are TGTGCCAGCAGTCCTGATAGTTCCGGCTACACCTTC. It is translated as CASSPDSSGYTF.

A single count supports this clone. J is TRBJ2-5 and V is TRBV29-1, with D unclear. Per germline, CDR1 SQVTM and CDR2 ANQGSEA. The CDR3 spans 12 residues. V was trimmed by 6 bases and J by 2 bases, leaving 10 bases between them. CDR3 nucleotides: TGCAGCGTCTCATATGGTCAAGAGACCCAGTACTTC. Amino acids: CSVSYGQETQYF.

The J gene is TRBJ1-3, the V gene TRBV2, with D possibly TRBD1 on 5 matching bases. V lost 6 bases and J lost 1, with 7 bases in between. CDR3 length: 13 residues. The germline gives CDR1 SNHLY, CDR2 FYNNEI. DNA for the CDR3: TGTGCCAGCAGACAGGAATCTGGAAACACCATATATTTT. Protein: CASRQESGNTIYF. The variable domain in full, with the rest retrieved from reference TRBV2 and TRBJ1-3, is EPEVTQTPSHQVTQMGQEVILRCVPISNHLYFYWYRQILGQKVEFLVSFYNNEISEKSEIFDDQFSVERPDGSNFTLKIRSTKLEDSAMYFCASRQESGNTIYFGEGSWLTVV.

The chain combines TRBV6-4 with TRBJ2-7; 7 bases match TRBD1. Germline CDR1 reads MRHNA; CDR2 reads SNTAGT. The CDR3 totals 19 residues. V was pared by 7 bases and J by 2 bases, with 23 bases of the junction left unmatched. CDR3 region: CASNRTGQVNSKRAYEQYF. In DNA form, the CDR3 reads TGTGCCAGCAATAGAACCGGACAGGTGAATAGTAAAAGGGCCTACGAGCAGTACTTC.

The V call is TRBV2, the J call TRBJ2-2; D is unclear. Trimming removed 7 bases at V and 1 base at J, with 10 bases between. The CDR3 consists of 14 residues. CDR1 is SNHLY and CDR2 is FYNNEI in the germline V gene. The DNA of the CDR3 is TGTGCCAGCACCGGTCAGCAGAACACCGGGGAGCTGTTTTTT. This encodes CASTGQQNTGELFF.

V and J are TRBV6-1 and TRBJ1-1, with D possibly matching TRBD1 (6 bases). Germline V gives CDR1 MNHNS, CDR2 SASEGT. The germline V and J ends were trimmed by 0 bases and 0 bases, with 17 bases remaining between them. The CDR3 sequence is 18 residues long. The DNA of the CDR3 is TGTGCCAGCAGTGAAGCGCTAGGGGGAGTGAGGATGAACACTGAAGCTTTCTTT. This encodes CASSEALGGVRMNTEAFF.

The V gene is TRBV5-4, the J gene TRBJ2-2; D is unresolved. The V gene's germline CDR1 is SGHNT and CDR2 YYREEE (reference sequence). Trimming left V 2 bases short and J 3 bases short, with 8 bases between. The CDR3 covers 14 residues. The CDR3 DNA reads as TGTGCCAGCAGCTTCAATCAGTACACCGGGGAGCTGTTTTTT. It translates to CASSFNQYTGELFF.